This T cell receptor beta chain was profiled in a study of monozygotic twins with cystic fibrosis. Broader study findings: In 13 of 16 pairs, V gene usage was closest to the co-twin's.

CDR3 length: 15 residues. V was trimmed by 0 bases and J by 9 bases, leaving 15 bases between them. In germline, CDR1 is SGDLS, CDR2 YYNGEE. The method was immunoSEQ multiplex PCR; TCRdb's version includes in-frame clones alone and lacks a portion of them. The table includes 30,000 or so clones, more than 85% detected once. With respect to this clone: The antigen remains undetermined.

Sequenced input: blood. The clonotype was recovered from a girl aged 2-15 years with cystic fibrosis. V is TRBV9 and J is TRBJ2-2; D might be TRBD2 (6 bases). Written as DNA, the CDR3 is TGTGCCAGCAGCGTAGAAGATTTAGCGGTCCGGGAGCTGTTTTTT. The encoded protein is CASSVEDLAVRELFF.